The entry below gives a single T cell receptor beta chain sequence along with its context. Its antigen is unknown. A 6-nucleotide sample barcode was carried by the UMIs, which template switching added. Reanalyzing the 5' RACE reads, TCRdb keeps one entry per CDR3 protein, without DNA. The sample holds fewer than 550,000 distinct CDR3 sequences. The sample originates from a study of monozygotic twins with inflammatory bowel disease. General observations from the study: A lone strong IBD-associated signal or clonotype found no support.

Per germline, CDR1 LNHDA and CDR2 SQIVND (reference sequence). This CDR3 spans 12 amino acids. The specimen sequenced was blood. The source of this sequence is a human donor with ulcerative colitis or Crohn's disease, or a healthy co-twin of an affected twin (not recorded which). The rearrangement links TRBV19 to TRBJ1-2; TCRdb indicates TRBD1, and absent DNA this call remains unverified. The CDR3 spells CASYPGQWRYTF.